These T cell receptor beta chains were read from a single sample in a study of CD8 T cells in Susac syndrome. One entry per CDR3 protein, called by TCRdb with MiXCR from the immunoSEQ multiplex PCR reads. The sample carries 150,000 to 200,000 distinct CDR3 sequences, approximately 95% recorded once. The sequenced sample was CD8+ T cells from PBMCs. These TCRs come from a human donor with multiple sclerosis. CDR3s include the opening cysteine and the closing phenylalanine or tryptophan. D genes are given only for firm matches. Clone size is not always given. Where it is, it says once, few, many or a class for expanded clones.

V gene	J gene	clone size	D gene	CDR3 protein	CDR3 DNA
TRBV7-9	TRBJ2-3	.	.	CASRWGGASTDTQYF	TGTGCCAGCAGGTGGGGCGGGGCAAGCACAGATACGCAGTATTTT
TRBV27	TRBJ2-3	once	.	CASSLSGESTDTQYF	TGTGCCAGCAGTTTATCGGGCGAGAGTACAGATACGCAGTATTTT
TRBV7-9	TRBJ2-3	.	TRBD2	CASSTRTSPGDTQYF	TGTGCCAGCAGCACACGGACTAGCCCCGGAGATACGCAGTATTTT
TRBV9	TRBJ1-1	.	.	CASSVMTGGMNTEAFF	TGTGCCAGCAGCGTGATGACAGGCGGAATGAACACTGAAGCTTTCTTT
TRBV11-2	TRBJ2-7	.	.	CASSLGAGAPYEQYF	TGTGCCAGCAGCTTAGGGGCAGGGGCTCCCTACGAGCAGTACTTC
TRBV5-1	TRBJ2-7	.	TRBD1	CASSPQGQGYEQYF	TGCGCCAGCAGCCCCCAGGGACAGGGGTACGAGCAGTACTTC
TRBV7-9	TRBJ2-1	.	TRBD1	CASSSARQGVNEQFF	TGTGCCAGCAGCTCGGCGAGACAGGGGGTGAATGAGCAGTTCTTC
TRBV24-1	TRBJ2-3	.	.	CATSDLWDTQYF	TGTGCCACCAGTGATTTGTGGGATACGCAGTATTTT
TRBV4-1	TRBJ2-1	.	.	CASSQDPLASYNEQFF	TGCGCCAGCAGCCAAGACCCCCTCGCCTCCTACAATGAGCAGTTCTTC
TRBV14	TRBJ2-3	.	TRBD1	CASSQTQGATDTQYF	TGTGCCAGCAGCCAAACACAGGGGGCCACAGATACGCAGTATTTT
TRBV5-1	TRBJ2-3	.	.	CASSLEGGITDTQYF	TGCGCCAGCAGCTTGGAAGGGGGTATTACAGATACGCAGTATTTT
TRBV30	TRBJ2-7	few	TRBD2	CAWSPTSGSIDEQYF	TGTGCCTGGAGTCCTACTAGCGGGAGTATCGACGAGCAGTACTTC
TRBV20-1	TRBJ2-3	.	.	CSARDLGITGDTQYF	TGCAGTGCTAGAGATCTGGGGATAACCGGAGATACGCAGTATTTT
TRBV27	TRBJ2-7	once	.	CATRLGREQYF	TGTGCCACTCGGCTCGGTCGCGAGCAGTACTTC
TRBV9	TRBJ2-7	.	.	CASSVSNWDYEQYF	TGTGCCAGCAGCGTCTCAAACTGGGACTACGAGCAGTACTTC
TRBV27	TRBJ1-1	.	.	CASRSGGLNTEAFF	TGTGCCAGCAGATCGGGGGGGTTGAACACTGAAGCTTTCTTT
TRBV13	TRBJ2-3	.	.	CASSPERTYTDTQYF	TGTGCCAGCAGCCCAGAACGGACCTACACAGATACGCAGTATTTT
TRBV12-3/TRBV12-4	TRBJ1-2	.	.	CASTVTEWRYGYTF	TGTGCCAGCACGGTCACCGAGTGGCGCTATGGCTACACCTTC
TRBV4-1	TRBJ2-7	once	.	CASSQDGGQIYEQYF	TGCGCCAGCAGCCAAGATGGAGGACAGATCTACGAGCAGTACTTC
TRBV6-6	TRBJ1-1	.	.	CASSPLPRNRNTEAFF	TGTGCCAGCAGTCCACTACCTCGGAACAGGAACACTGAAGCTTTCTTT
TRBV12-3/TRBV12-4	TRBJ2-1	.	.	CASSLGGLNNEQFF	TGTGCCAGCAGTTTAGGCGGGCTCAACAATGAGCAGTTCTTC
TRBV29-1	TRBJ2-1	.	TRBD2	CSLTGTSGNEQFF	TGCAGCTTGACCGGGACTAGTGGTAATGAGCAGTTCTTC
TRBV28	TRBJ2-1	.	.	CASSSLASTYNEQFF	TGTGCCAGCAGCTCTCTAGCGTCAACCTACAATGAGCAGTTCTTC
TRBV20-1	TRBJ2-4	.	TRBD2	CSARAGLAGRYLGKNIQYF	TGCAGTGCTAGGGCAGGACTAGCGGGAAGGTATTTGGGCAAAAACATTCAGTACTTC
TRBV20-1	TRBJ2-1	.	TRBD2	CSASHTGGSYNEQFF	TGCAGTGCATCGCATACGGGGGGCTCCTACAATGAGCAGTTCTTC
TRBV19	TRBJ1-2	.	.	CASSIDPGSNYGYTF	TGTGCCAGTAGTATTGATCCTGGTTCTAACTATGGCTACACCTTC
TRBV6-2/TRBV6-3	TRBJ2-7	.	.	CASSSQRSYEQYF	TGTGCCAGCAGTTCCCAGAGATCCTACGAGCAGTACTTC
TRBV6-2/TRBV6-3	TRBJ2-1	.	TRBD2	CASRKTGTSGQGEQFF	TGTGCCAGCAGAAAAACCGGGACTAGCGGGCAAGGTGAGCAGTTCTTC
TRBV7-9	TRBJ1-5	.	.	CASSPWDQPQHF	TGTGCCAGCAGTCCGTGGGATCAGCCCCAGCATTTT
TRBV2	TRBJ1-1	.	TRBD1	CASRDRLTEAFF	TGTGCCAGTCGGGACAGGCTCACTGAAGCTTTCTTT
TRBV20-1	TRBJ2-7	.	TRBD1	CSAPSGTGDYEQYF	TGCAGTGCCCCAAGTGGGACAGGGGACTACGAGCAGTACTTC
TRBV29-1	TRBJ1-2	.	.	CSVDAPDFYGYTF	TGCAGCGTTGATGCTCCCGATTTCTATGGCTACACCTTC
TRBV23-1	TRBJ2-2	.	TRBD1	CASRPRTGPGELFF	TGCGCCAGCAGACCAAGGACAGGGCCCGGGGAGCTGTTTTTT
TRBV13	TRBJ2-3	.	TRBD2	CASSWTSGRDTQYF	TGTGCCAGCAGCTGGACTAGCGGGAGGGATACGCAGTATTTT
TRBV2	TRBJ1-4	.	.	CATESGPTNEKLFF	TGTGCCACGGAGAGCGGGCCAACTAATGAAAAACTGTTTTTT
TRBV19	TRBJ2-5	.	TRBD2	CASSPRTSGSSWETQYF	TGTGCCAGTAGTCCCAGGACTAGCGGGAGTTCTTGGGAGACCCAGTACTTC
TRBV29-1	TRBJ1-1	.	.	CSVMTDNTEAFF	TGCAGCGTGATGACAGATAACACTGAAGCTTTCTTT